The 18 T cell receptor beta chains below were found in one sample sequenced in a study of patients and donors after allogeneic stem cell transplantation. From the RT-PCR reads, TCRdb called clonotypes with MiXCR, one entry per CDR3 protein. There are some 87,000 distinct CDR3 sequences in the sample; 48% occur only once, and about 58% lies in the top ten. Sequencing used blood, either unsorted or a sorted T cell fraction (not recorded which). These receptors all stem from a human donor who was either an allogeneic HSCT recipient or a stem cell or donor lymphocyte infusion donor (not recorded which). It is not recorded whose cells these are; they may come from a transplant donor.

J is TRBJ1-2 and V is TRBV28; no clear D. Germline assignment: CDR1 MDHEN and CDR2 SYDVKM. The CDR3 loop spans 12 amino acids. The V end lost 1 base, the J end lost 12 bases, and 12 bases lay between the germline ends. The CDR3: CASSLSAGADTF. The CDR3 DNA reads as TGTGCCAGCAGTTTATCCGCAGGTGCCGACACCTTC.

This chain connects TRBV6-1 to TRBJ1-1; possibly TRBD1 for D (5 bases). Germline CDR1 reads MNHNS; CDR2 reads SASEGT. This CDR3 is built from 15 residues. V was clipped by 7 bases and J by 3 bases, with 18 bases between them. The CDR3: CASTSNPTGDTEAFF. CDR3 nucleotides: TGTGCCAGCACCTCAAACCCCACGGGGGACACTGAAGCTTTCTTT.

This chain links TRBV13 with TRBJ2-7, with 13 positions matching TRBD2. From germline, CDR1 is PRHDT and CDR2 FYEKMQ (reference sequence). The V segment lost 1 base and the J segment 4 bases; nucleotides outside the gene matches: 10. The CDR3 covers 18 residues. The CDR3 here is CASSLETPGLAGIYEQYF. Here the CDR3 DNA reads TGTGCCAGCAGCTTAGAAACTCCGGGACTAGCGGGAATTTACGAGCAGTACTTC.

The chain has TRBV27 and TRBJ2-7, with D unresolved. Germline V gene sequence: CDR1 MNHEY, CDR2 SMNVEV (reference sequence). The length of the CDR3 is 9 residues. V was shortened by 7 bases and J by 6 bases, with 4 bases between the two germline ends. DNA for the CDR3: TGTGCCAGCATAACCGAGCAGTACTTC. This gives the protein CASITEQYF.

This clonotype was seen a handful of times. The CDR3 region is CASSVDDRLDQPQHF. The CDR3 coding sequence is TGTGCCAGCAGCGTAGACGACAGGCTGGATCAGCCCCAGCATTTT. The chain is built from TRBV9 and TRBJ1-5; D possibly corresponds to TRBD1 (6 bases). V was trimmed by 0 bases and J by 5 bases, leaving 12 bases between them. Germline V gene sequence: CDR1 SGDLS, CDR2 YYNGEE. The CDR3 extends over 15 amino acids.

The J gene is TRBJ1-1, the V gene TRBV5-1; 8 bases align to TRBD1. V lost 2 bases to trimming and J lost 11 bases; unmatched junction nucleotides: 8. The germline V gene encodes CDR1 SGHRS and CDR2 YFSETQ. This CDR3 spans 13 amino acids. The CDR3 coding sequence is TGCGCCAGCAGCTTAAGACAGGGGCAGGAGGCTTTCTTT. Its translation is CASSLRQGQEAFF.

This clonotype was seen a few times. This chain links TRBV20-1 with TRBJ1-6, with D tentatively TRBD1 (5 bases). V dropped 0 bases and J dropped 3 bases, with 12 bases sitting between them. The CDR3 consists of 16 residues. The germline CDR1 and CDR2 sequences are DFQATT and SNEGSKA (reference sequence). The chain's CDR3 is CSARDRVRNYNSPLHF. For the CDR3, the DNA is TGCAGTGCTAGAGACAGGGTCCGAAACTATAATTCACCCCTCCACTTT.

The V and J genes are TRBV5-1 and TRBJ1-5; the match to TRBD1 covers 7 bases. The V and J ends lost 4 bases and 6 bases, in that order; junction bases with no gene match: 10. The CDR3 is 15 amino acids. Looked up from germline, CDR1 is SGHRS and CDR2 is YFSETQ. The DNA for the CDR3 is TGCGCCAGCAGCCCAACGACAGGGAATGGTCAGCCCCAGCATTTT. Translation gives CASSPTTGNGQPQHF.

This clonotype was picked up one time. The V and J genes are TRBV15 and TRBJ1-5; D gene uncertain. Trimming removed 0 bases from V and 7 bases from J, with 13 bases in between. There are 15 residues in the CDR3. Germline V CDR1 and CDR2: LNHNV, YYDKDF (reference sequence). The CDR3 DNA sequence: TGTGCCACCAGCAGAGAGTTAGAGACGGGACAGCCCCAGCATTTT. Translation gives CATSRELETGQPQHF.

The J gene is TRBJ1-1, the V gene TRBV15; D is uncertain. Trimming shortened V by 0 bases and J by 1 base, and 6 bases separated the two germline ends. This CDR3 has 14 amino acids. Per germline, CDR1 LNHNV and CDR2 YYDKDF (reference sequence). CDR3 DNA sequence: TGTGCCACCAGCAGAGATAGGAGGAACACTGAAGCTTTCTTT. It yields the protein CATSRDRRNTEAFF.

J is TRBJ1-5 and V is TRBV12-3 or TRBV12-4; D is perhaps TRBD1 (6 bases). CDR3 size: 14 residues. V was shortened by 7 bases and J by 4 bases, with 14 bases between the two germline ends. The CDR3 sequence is CASNSRGGNQPQHF. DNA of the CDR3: TGTGCCAGCAACTCTAGGGGGGGAAATCAGCCCCAGCATTTT.

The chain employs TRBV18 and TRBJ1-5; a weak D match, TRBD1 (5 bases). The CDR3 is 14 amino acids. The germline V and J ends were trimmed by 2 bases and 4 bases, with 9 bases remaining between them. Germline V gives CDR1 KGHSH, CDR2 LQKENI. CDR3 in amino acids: CASSPSTGNQPQHF. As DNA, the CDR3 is TGTGCCAGCTCACCATCAACAGGTAATCAGCCCCAGCATTTT. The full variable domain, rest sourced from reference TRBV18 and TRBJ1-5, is NAGVMQNPRHLVRRRGQEARLRCSPMKGHSHVYWYRQLPEEGLKFMVYLQKENIIDESGMPKERFSAEFPKEGPSILRIQQVVRGDSAAYFCASSPSTGNQPQHFGDGTRLSIL.

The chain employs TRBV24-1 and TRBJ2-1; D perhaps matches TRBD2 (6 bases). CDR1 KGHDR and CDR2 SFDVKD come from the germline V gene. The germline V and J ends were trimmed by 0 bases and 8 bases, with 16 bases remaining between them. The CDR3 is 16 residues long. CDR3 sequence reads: CATSDLKGLGGDEQFF. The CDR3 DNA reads TGTGCCACCAGTGATTTGAAGGGACTTGGAGGGGATGAGCAGTTCTTC.

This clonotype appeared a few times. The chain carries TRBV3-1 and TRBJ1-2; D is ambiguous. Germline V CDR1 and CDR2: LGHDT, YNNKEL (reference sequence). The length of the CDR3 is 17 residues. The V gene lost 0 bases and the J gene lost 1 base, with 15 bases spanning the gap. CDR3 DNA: TGTGCCAGCAGCCAAGATCGGGGTTCGAACGGTAACTATGGCTACACCTTC. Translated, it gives CASSQDRGSNGNYGYTF.

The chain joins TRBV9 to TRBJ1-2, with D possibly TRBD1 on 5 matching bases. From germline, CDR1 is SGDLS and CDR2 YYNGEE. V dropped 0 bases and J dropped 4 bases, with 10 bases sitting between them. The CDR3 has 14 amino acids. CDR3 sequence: CASSVAQAPYGYTF. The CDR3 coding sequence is TGTGCCAGCAGCGTAGCACAGGCCCCCTATGGCTACACCTTC.

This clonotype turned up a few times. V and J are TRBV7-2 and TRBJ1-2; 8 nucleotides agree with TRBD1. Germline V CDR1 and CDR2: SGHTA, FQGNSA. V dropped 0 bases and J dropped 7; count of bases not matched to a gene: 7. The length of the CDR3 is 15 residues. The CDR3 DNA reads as TGTGCCAGCAGCTTAGCCGGACAGGGTTCTCCTGGCTACACCTTC. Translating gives CASSLAGQGSPGYTF.

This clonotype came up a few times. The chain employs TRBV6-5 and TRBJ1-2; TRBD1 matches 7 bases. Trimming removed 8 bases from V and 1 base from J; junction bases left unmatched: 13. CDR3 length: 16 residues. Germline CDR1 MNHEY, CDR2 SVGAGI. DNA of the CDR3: TGTGCCAGCGGAGACCCTGGGGACAGATTTAACTATGGCTACACCTTC. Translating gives CASGDPGDRFNYGYTF.

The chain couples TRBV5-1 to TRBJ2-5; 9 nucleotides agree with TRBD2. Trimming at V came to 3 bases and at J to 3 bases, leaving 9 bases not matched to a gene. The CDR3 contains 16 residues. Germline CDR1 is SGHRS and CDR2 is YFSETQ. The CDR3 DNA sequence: TGCGCCAGCAGCTCCATGCTAGCGGGAAGGGAAGAGACCCAGTACTTC. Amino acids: CASSSMLAGREETQYF.